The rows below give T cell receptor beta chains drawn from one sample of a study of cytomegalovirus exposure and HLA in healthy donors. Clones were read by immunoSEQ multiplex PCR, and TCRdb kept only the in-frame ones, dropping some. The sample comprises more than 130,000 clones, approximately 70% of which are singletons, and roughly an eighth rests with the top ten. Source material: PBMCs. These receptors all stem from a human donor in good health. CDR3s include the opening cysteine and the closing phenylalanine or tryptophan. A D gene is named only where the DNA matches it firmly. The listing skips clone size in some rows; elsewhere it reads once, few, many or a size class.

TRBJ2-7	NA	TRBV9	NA	TGTGCCAGCAGCGTAGGATGGGCGGGGGAGCAGTACTTC	CASSVGWAGEQYF
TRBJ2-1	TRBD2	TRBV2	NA	TGTGCCAGCAGGGGATTGGCGGGAGTCTACAATGAGCAGTTCTTC	CASRGLAGVYNEQFF
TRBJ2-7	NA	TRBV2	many	TGTGCCAGCAGCTTGGCCAACTACGAGCAGTACTTC	CASSLANYEQYF
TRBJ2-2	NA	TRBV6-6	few	TGTGCCAGCAGTTTCCAGGGCACCGGGGAGCTGTTTTTT	CASSFQGTGELFF
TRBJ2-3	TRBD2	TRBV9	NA	TGTGCCAGCAGCGTAGGGATAGCGGGGGATAGCACAGATACGCAGTATTTT	CASSVGIAGDSTDTQYF
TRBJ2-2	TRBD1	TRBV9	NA	TGTGCCAGCAGCGTAGTACAGGGGGCGAACACCGGGGAGCTGTTTTTT	CASSVVQGANTGELFF
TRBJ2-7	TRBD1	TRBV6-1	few	TGTGCCAGCACTCAACGGGGGACAGGGGGCAACGAGCAGTACTTC	CASTQRGTGGNEQYF
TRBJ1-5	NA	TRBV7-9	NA	TGTGCCAGCAGCCTATTTGGTCAGCCCCAGCATTTT	CASSLFGQPQHF
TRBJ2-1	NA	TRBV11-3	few	TGTGCCAGCAGCAGAGGCGAATACAATGAGCAGTTCTTC	CASSRGEYNEQFF
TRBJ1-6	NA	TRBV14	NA	TGTGCCAGCAGCCCGGGAACCGGTGGTTCACCCCTCCACTTT	CASSPGTGGSPLHF
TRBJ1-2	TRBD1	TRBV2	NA	TGTGCCAGCAGTCCGACAGGGGAAAGTGGCTACACCTTC	CASSPTGESGYTF
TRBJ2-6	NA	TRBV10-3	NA	TGTGCCATCAGTGACAGGGGGGCACTAAGCTCTGGGGCCAACGTCCTGACTTTC	CAISDRGALSSGANVLTF
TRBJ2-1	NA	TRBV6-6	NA	TGTGCCAGCAGTTACTCGCGGGATTCCTACAATGAGCAGTTCTTC	CASSYSRDSYNEQFF
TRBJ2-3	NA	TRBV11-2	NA	TGTGCCAGCAGCAGTACTAGCACAGATACGCAGTATTTT	CASSSTSTDTQYF
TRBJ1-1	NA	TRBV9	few	TGTGCCAGCAGCGTATACAGTCAAAACACTGAAGCTTTCTTT	CASSVYSQNTEAFF
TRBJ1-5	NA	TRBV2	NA	TGTGCCAGCAGTGGGGAGGGGGATCAGCCCCAGCATTTT	CASSGEGDQPQHF
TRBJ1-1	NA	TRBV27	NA	TGTGCCAGCGCTCCGGGACAGAACACTGAAGCTTTCTTT	CASAPGQNTEAFF
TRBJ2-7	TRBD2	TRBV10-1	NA	TGCGCCAGCAGTGAGTCGTCAAAGCGGGAGGACTACGAGCAGTACTTC	CASSESSKREDYEQYF
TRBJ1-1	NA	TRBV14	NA	TGTGCCAGCAGCCAACTAATCTACAGGGACACTGAAGCTTTCTTT	CASSQLIYRDTEAFF
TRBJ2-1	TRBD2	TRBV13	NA	TGTGCCAGCAGGGAGAGCGGGAGAGCGCAGCAGTTCTTC	CASRESGRAQQFF
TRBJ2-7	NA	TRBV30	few	TGTGCCTGGAGTACTATTCTAGGGACACCCGGGTACTTC	CAWSTILGTPGYF
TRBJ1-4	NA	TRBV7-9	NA	TGTGCCAGCACCTGGGGGGGACCTAATGAAAAACTGTTTTTT	CASTWGGPNEKLFF
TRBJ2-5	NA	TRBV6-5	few	TGTGCCAGCAGTTACACTGACCCGGGACAAGGAGAGCAGTACTTC	CASSYTDPGQGEQYF
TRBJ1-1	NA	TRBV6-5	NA	TGTGCCAGCCGACAGACGAACACTGAAGCTTTCTTT	CASRQTNTEAFF
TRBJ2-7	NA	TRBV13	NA	TGTGCCAGCAGCTTAGGCGGGAGTCCCTACGAGCAGTACTTC	CASSLGGSPYEQYF
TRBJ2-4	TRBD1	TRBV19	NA	TGTGCCACCCAGGACAGGGACATTCAGTACTTC	CATQDRDIQYF
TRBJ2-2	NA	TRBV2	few	TGTGCCAGCGCCTTGCGGAACACCGGGGAGCTGTTTTTT	CASALRNTGELFF
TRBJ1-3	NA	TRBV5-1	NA	TGCGCCAGCAGCTTGGTAGGGGCCTCCCGAAACACCATATATTTT	CASSLVGASRNTIYF
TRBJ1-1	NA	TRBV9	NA	TGTGCCAGCAGCATGGGGGGGACCACTGAAGCTTTCTTT	CASSMGGTTEAFF
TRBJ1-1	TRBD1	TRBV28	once	TGTGCCAGTACGTCAGGGGGGTTGAACACTGAAGCTTTCTTT	CASTSGGLNTEAFF
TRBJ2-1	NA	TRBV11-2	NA	TGTGCCAGCAGCTTAGGGGGCGTCAATGAGCAGTTCTTC	CASSLGGVNEQFF